The T cell receptor (beta chain) under discussion was sequenced for a study of cytomegalovirus exposure and HLA in healthy donors. Study conclusions and caveats: Accurate predictions that matched the HLA-A and HLA-B alleles of most subjects were reportedly made from TCR beta sequences. Within the data, a cluster of highly shared sequence variants was likely a sequencing artifact.

A multiplex PCR was run with 60 Vbeta primers and 13 Jbeta primers. Produced via immunoSEQ multiplex PCR; TCRdb's table is partial and in-frame only. The repertoire includes about 260,000 clones, approximately 84% of them detected once, and about 2% sits in the top ten. Losses at the gene ends were 4 bases for V and 2 bases for J; bases not matched to a gene: 10. Per germline, CDR1 LNHDA and CDR2 SQIVND (reference sequence). The CDR3 consists of 17 residues. On this clone itself: The antigen remains unidentified.

This sequence joins TRBV19 and TRBJ1-2; 10 bases are a match to TRBD1. The source is a woman in her forties in good health and CMV-seropositive. What was sequenced was PBMCs. The CDR3 bases are TGTGCCAGTAGTAGAACCGGGACAGGGGTTTCGAACTATGGCTACACCTTC. This gives the protein CASSRTGTGVSNYGYTF.